This section outlines one T cell receptor beta chain sequence together with its context. Its antigen remains unidentified. No qualities accompany the bases; no much larger clone lies one base away. From a lookup of the germline V gene (reference sequence), CDR1 and CDR2 are LGHDT and YNNKEL. V loses 3 bases at its end and J loses 5 bases; junction bases beyond the gene matches: 5. The CDR3 contains 15 residues, cysteine and phenylalanine counted. Just the 45-base CDR3 DNA is kept, in frame starting at base 1. This sample was taken from a study of blood T cell repertoires in COVID-19 (dated by TCRdb to the early 2020s). Context from the whole study: Collaborator samples came from the United States, Italy and Spain and covered acute and convalescent phases of COVID-19. The prospective study material was composed of cDNA or gDNA derived from T cells, B-cell-depleted T cells, or PBMCs. The dataset comprised deeply sampled blood TCRbeta repertoires from subjects exposed to, actively infected with, or recovered from COVID-19. A freely available public database, intended as a resource for researchers studying the immune response to SARS-CoV-2, is where the repertoires were released. Samples came from the ongoing ImmuneRACE study (first 160 participants) plus 1,254 subjects from 6 global collaborators. Nearly every sample came with metadata listing a de-identified subject ID, COVID-19 status, age in years and sex. Where available, HLA class I and class II types were obtained from metadata supplied by the sample provider rather than from assay-based typing. Findings and caveats that apply to the study as a whole: How much clinical and demographic metadata was included differed by source and by participant, and the metadata was provided uncurated.

TCRbeta CDR3 regions were amplified from genomic DNA by means of the immunoSEQ Assay, a bias-controlled multiplex PCR. The original pipeline was this. Within the assay, amplification of reference gene primers was used to estimate how many nucleated cells each sample contained. To quantify the absolute abundance of each unique TCRbeta CDR3 rearrangement, sequence reads were collapsed and filtered. For each sample, productive Simpson clonality was calculated by taking the square root of Simpson's diversity index across productive rearrangements. Imported from immuneACCESS, the table was reduced by TCRdb to in-frame sequences with V and J called. These copies leave out some clones; in studies compared against another copy, an unresolved V gene accounts for under half, and the cause of the remainder is not known. V and J calls and clone size are as listed in that table; D and trimming were resolved from the DNA. This sample holds approximately 88,000 clones; 75% to 95% were observed only once. Clones ranked in the top ten supply over 3.5% of the sample.

The collaborating institutions used their own protocols to collect whole blood in K2EDTA tubes. Collaborator samples were shipped for TCRbeta analysis as frozen whole blood, isolated PBMCs, or DNA extracted from either sample type. The sequence links TRBV3-1 (or the pseudogene TRBV3-2) to TRBJ2-7, with 12 central nucleotides matching TRBD1. The sample consisted of peripheral blood. The source of this sequence is a woman in her forties or fifties in a cohort sampled during active COVID-19. The CDR3 in this case is CASSHTGTGGHEQYF. The bases read TGTGCCAGCAGCCACACCGGGACAGGGGGCCACGAGCAGTACTTC.